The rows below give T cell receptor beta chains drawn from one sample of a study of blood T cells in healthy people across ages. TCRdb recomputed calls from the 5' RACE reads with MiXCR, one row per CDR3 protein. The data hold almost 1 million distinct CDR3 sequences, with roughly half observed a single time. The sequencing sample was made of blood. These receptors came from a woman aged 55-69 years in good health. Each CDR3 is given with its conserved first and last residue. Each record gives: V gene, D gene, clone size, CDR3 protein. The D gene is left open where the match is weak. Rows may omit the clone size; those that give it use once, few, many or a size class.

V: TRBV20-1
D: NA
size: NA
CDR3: CSARDFTYEQYF

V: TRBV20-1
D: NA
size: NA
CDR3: CSATRGQVYEQYF

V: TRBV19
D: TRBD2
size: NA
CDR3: CASSIKGLHTDTQYF

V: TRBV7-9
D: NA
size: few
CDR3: CASSLFGVGSVDEQFF

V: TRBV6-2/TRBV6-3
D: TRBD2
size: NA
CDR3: CASRRNLRSGSPNEQYF

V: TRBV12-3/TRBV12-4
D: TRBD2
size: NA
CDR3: CASILTSGVYNEQFF

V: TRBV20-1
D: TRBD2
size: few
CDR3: CSALRTSDSTDTQYF

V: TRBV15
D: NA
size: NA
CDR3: CATSSFPQATNEKLFF

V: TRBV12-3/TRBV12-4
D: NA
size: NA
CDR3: CASSFSHEQYF

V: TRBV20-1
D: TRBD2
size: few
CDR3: CSASLYRLAGAPPTDTQYF

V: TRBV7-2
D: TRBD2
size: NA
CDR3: CASSLRGRLAGGLETQYF

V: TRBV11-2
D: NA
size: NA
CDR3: CASSLASRPQETQYF

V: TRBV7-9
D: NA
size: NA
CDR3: CASSVNHNEQFF

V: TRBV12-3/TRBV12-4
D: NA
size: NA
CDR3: CASTYRDFNEKLFF

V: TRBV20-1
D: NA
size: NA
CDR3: CSARVRSVPYEQYF

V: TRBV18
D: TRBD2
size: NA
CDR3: CANSPVGNSGSFFEQYF

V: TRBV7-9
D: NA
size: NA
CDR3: CASKVGDYEQYF

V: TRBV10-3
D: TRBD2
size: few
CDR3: CAISETGTIRGELFF

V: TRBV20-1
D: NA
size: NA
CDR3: CSAEHGTSTDTQYF

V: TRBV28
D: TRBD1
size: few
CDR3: CASSLQGAAGYTF

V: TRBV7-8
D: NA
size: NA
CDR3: CASSERRLSTDTQYF

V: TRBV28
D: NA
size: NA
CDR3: CASSLGVAVQYNEQFF

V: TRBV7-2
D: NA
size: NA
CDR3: CASSSGIRSSNQPQHF

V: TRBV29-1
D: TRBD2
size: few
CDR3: CSVEGLAGVFYNEQFF

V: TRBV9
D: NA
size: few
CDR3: CASSVAATNEKLFF

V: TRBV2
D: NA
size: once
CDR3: CASSVGGGITEQFF

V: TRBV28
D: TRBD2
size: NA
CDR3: CASRGTSGNSEQYF

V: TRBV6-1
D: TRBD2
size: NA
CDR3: CASRVLAGAYNEQFF

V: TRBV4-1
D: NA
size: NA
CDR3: CAGSQDRVGPSDTQYF

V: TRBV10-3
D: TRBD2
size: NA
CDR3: CALASGLSYNEQFF

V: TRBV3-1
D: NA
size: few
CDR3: CASSQGDLTRGWLEQYF

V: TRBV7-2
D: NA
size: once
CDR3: CASKGRTNEKLFF

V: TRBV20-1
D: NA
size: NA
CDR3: CSAIRTHSEYF

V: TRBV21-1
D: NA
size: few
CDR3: CASSKETNRGLRDLETQYF

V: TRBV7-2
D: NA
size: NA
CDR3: CASSSFASNEKPFF

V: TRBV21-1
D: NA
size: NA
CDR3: CASSKEYQSGSSYEQYF

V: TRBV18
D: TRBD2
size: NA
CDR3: CASSPWTSGGTDTQYF

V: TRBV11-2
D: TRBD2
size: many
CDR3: CASSLVAGGTDTQYF

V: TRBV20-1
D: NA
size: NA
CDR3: CSARFPPSRLRYNEQFF

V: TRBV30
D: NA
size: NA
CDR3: CAWKFAGEAFF

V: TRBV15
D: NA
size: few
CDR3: CATSRGSGFYEQYF

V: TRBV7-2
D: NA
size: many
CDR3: CASSTGQNYEQYF

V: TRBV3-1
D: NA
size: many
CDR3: CASSQVRNEQYF

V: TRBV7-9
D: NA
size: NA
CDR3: CASSPGEHRPQHF

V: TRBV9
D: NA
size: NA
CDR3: CASSPTGQQVDTQYF

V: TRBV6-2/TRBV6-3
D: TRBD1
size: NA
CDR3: CASSYFPPGTGAGDWYF

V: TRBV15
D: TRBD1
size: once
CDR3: CATSRGDGGQGRYEQYF

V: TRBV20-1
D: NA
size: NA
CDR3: CSVLLAHSYEQYF

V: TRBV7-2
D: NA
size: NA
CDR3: CASSRDKAGTEAFF

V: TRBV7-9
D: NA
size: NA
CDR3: CASGRGNGDTEAFF

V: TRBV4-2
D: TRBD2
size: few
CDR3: CASSQGISGITYEQYF

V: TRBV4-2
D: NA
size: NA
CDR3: CASSPLVGNQPQHF

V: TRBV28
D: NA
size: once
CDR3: CASSLGRGLEQFF

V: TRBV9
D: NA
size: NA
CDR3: CASSVDDGADTQYF

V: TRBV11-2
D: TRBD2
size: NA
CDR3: CASSFLVSVLAGGVGWNEQFF

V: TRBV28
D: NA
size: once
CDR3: CASRPLTGTSNQPQHF

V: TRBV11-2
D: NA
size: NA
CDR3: CASRPTSRRNEQFF

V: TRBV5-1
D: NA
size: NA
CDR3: CASSLAGVASHEQYF

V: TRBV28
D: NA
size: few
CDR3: CASSFGPKTVLAKNIQYF

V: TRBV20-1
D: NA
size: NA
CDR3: CRATQGSKNIQYF